This TCR beta chain was profiled in a study of T cells in Graves' hyperthyroidism and ophthalmopathy. Study-wide points: In the blood, most expanded thyroid clonotypes above 0.001 appeared as well. Progression to ophthalmopathy was predicted a median of 6.5 months early.

Authors of the study amplified TCR beta CDR3 regions from RNA transcripts. Researchers ran a first-round RT-PCR on the TCR CDR3 using the HTBI primer set. Each CDR3 protein is one row after TCRdb ran MiXCR on the multiplex PCR reads. The table shows 370,000 or so distinct CDR3 sequences, with approximately 25% occurring only once. Regarding this clonotype: What it binds is not known.

V shed 6 bases and J 0 bases; nucleotides not matched to a gene: 3. Germline CDR1 is SGHDT and CDR2 is YYEEEE. The CDR3 has 16 amino acids. The specimen sequenced was blood. The chain couples TRBV5-6 to TRBJ2-2; TRBD2 agrees at 12 bases. This clonotype originated in a man aged 50-59 years with Graves' hyperthyroidism. The CDR3 coding sequence is TGTGCCAGCATCGGACTAGCGGGAACGAACACCGGGGAGCTGTTTTTT. Its protein product is CASIGLAGTNTGELFF.